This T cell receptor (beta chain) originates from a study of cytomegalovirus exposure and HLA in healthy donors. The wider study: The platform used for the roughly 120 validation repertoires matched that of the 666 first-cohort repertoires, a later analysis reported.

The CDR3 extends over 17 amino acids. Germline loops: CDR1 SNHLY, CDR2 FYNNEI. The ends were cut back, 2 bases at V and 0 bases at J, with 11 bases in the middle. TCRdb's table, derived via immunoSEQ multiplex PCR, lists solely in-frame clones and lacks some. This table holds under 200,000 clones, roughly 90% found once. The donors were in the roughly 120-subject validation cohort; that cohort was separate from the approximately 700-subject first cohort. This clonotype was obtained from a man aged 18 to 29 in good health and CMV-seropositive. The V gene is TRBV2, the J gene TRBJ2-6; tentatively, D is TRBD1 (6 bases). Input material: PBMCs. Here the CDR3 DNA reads TGTGCCAGCAGTGAAACAGGGATCTACTCTGGGGCCAACGTCCTGACTTTC. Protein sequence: CASSETGIYSGANVLTF.